Listed here are 11 T cell receptor beta chains from one sample, sequenced in a study of human T cells and chemical hapten exposure. TCRdb processed the RACE reads anew with MiXCR; each CDR3 protein has one entry. Of about 46,000 distinct CDR3 sequences listed, roughly 4% are singletons. Time point noted: healthy volunteer bleed at 2 weeks. Total RNA was extracted from unfractionated whole blood. The sample was whole blood. Source of these receptors: a female donor in good health. Some clones in this sample may be carry-over from other donors' samples.

The sample holds many counts of this clonotype. In DNA form, the CDR3 reads TGTGCCAGCAGCCAATGGGACATACCTAACTATGGCTACACCTTC. Its translation: CASSQWDIPNYGYTF. This rearrangement joins TRBV3-1 to TRBJ1-2, with D tentatively TRBD1 (6 bases). Trimming took 2 bases from V and 0 from J, leaving 10 bases between them. The CDR3 is 15 residues long. Germline V gives CDR1 LGHDT, CDR2 YNNKEL (reference sequence). The full variable domain, with the rest looked up from reference TRBV3-1 and TRBJ1-2, is DTAVSQTPKYLVTQMGNDKSIKCEQNLGHDTMYWYKQDSKKFLKIMFSYNNKELIINETVPNRFSPKSPDKAHLNLHINSLELGDSAVYFCASSQWDIPNYGYTFGSGTRLTVV.

This clonotype has at least ten counts. The J gene is TRBJ1-5, the V gene TRBV7-2; TRBD1 agrees at 7 bases. CDR3 length: 14 residues. The germline CDR1 and CDR2 sequences are SGHTA and FQGNSA. J gave up 1 base and V 5 bases, and 2 bases lay outside the gene matches. The DNA of the CDR3 is TGTGCCAGCAGCCTACAGGGGAGCAATCAGCCCCAGCATTTT. It encodes CASSLQGSNQPQHF.

This clonotype was picked up many times. The rearrangement joins TRBV11-2 to TRBJ1-1; D not resolved. Trimming removed 3 bases at V and 1 base at J, with 9 bases between. Germline assignment: CDR1 SGHAT and CDR2 FQNNGV. The CDR3 has 14 amino acids. CDR3 nucleotide sequence: TGTGCCAGCAGCTTGAGACTTACGAACACTGAAGCTTTCTTT. It encodes CASSLRLTNTEAFF.

This clonotype appeared many times. V gene TRBV28 combines with J gene TRBJ1-1; 8 bases are a match to TRBD1. This CDR3 contains 12 residues. CDR1 MDHEN and CDR2 SYDVKM come from the germline V gene. The ends lost 6 bases at V and 6 bases at J; junction bases unmatched: 3. In nucleotides, the CDR3 is TGTGCCAGCAGAGGACAGGGTCCTGAAGCTTTCTTT. Translating gives CASRGQGPEAFF. The entire variable domain, with the rest obtained from reference TRBV28 and TRBJ1-1, is as follows: DVKVTQSSRYLVKRTGEKVFLECVQDMDHENMFWYRQDPGLGLRLIYFSYDVKMKEKGDIPEGYSVSREKKERFSLILESASTNQTSMYLCASRGQGPEAFFGQGTRLTVV.

This clonotype appeared many times. V is TRBV6-2 or TRBV6-3 and J is TRBJ2-3; D is uncertain. The CDR3 loop spans 11 amino acids. CDR1 and CDR2 (germline): MNHEY, SVGEGT. The V and J ends lost 7 bases and 4 bases respectively, with 6 bases between them. CDR3 protein: CASNGPDTQYF. The CDR3 DNA reads as TGTGCCAGCAACGGACCAGATACGCAGTATTTT.

This clonotype was counted a few times. The chain combines TRBV12-3 or TRBV12-4 with TRBJ1-2; 9 bases align to TRBD1. The CDR3 length is 15 residues. With 5 bases clipped from V and 7 bases from J, the junction kept 11 bases outside the gene matches. CDR3 sequence reads: CASSIRGQGRSGYTF. The CDR3 nucleotides are TGTGCCAGCAGTATTCGGGGACAGGGTAGAAGTGGCTACACCTTC.

This clonotype showed up many times. This chain uses TRBV29-1 with TRBJ1-2; 8 nucleotides line up with TRBD1. Unmatched junction bases numbered 6, after V lost 6 bases and J lost 3 bases. Germline V gene sequence: CDR1 SQVTM, CDR2 ANQGSEA. The CDR3 is 13 amino acids. The CDR3 here is CSVGQGFYYGYTF. CDR3 nucleotides: TGCAGCGTAGGACAGGGATTCTACTATGGCTACACCTTC.

This clonotype was seen at least ten times. The chain links TRBV20-1 to TRBJ2-3; perhaps TRBD2 as D (7 bases). CDR1 and CDR2 (germline): DFQATT, SNEGSKA (reference sequence). This CDR3 has 16 residues. The CDR3 region is CTQRRGGGLPTDTQYF. Written as DNA, the CDR3 is TGCACCCAACGCCGGGGCGGGGGCCTTCCCACAGATACGCAGTATTTT.

This rearrangement joins TRBV28 to TRBJ2-7, with 8 bases matching TRBD2. Germline V CDR1 and CDR2: MDHEN, SYDVKM. With 6 bases clipped from V and 0 bases from J, the junction kept 7 bases outside the gene matches. The CDR3 has 15 residues. CDR3 residues: CASRPGGTSSYEQYF. The CDR3 DNA is TGTGCCAGCAGGCCCGGTGGGACTAGCTCCTACGAGCAGTACTTC.

This clonotype was detected ten times or more. V is TRBV7-2 and J is TRBJ1-3; 12 bases are shared with TRBD1. This CDR3 comprises 17 residues. Looked up from germline, CDR1 is SGHTA and CDR2 is FQGNSA. Trimming took 3 bases from V and 1 from J; bases not matched to a gene: 4. The CDR3 sequence is CASSLGQGARSGNTIYF. In DNA form, the CDR3 reads TGTGCCAGCAGCTTGGGACAGGGGGCGAGGTCTGGAAACACCATATATTTT.

This clonotype was seen only a few times. The chain joins TRBV9 to TRBJ2-3; D may be TRBD2 (6 bases). V gave up 7 bases and J gave up 0 bases, with 9 bases separating them. This CDR3 is built from 13 residues. Germline lookup yields CDR1 SGDLS and CDR2 YYNGEE. The CDR3 region is CASGGLSTDTQYF. The DNA for the CDR3 is TGTGCCAGCGGGGGACTGAGCACAGATACGCAGTATTTT.